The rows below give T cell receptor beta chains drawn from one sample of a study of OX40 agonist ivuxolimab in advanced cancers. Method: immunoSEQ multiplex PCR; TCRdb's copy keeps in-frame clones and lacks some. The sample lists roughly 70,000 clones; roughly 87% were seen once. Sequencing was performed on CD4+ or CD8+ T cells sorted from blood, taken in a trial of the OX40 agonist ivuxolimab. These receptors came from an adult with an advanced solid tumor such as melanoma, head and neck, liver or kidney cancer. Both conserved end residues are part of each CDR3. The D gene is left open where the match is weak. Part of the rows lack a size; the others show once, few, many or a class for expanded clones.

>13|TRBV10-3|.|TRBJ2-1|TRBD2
CAIMIAGGYEQFF
TGTGCCATCATGATAGCGGGAGGTTATGAGCAGTTCTTC
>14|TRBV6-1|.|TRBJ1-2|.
CASSDYDPGYGYTF
TGTGCCAGCAGCGATTACGACCCAGGCTATGGCTACACCTTC
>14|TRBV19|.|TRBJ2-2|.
CASKSAGGTGELFF
TGTGCCAGTAAATCGGCGGGCGGCACCGGGGAGCTGTTTTTT
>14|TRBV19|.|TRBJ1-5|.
CASSTNRGNQPQHF
TGTGCCAGTAGCACTAACAGGGGCAATCAGCCCCAGCATTTT
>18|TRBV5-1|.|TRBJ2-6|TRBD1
CASSPRTGGFSGANVLTF
TGCGCCAGCAGCCCCCGGACAGGGGGTTTCTCTGGGGCCAACGTCCTGACTTTT
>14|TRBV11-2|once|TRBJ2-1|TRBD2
CASSSGLEGNEQFF
TGTGCCAGCAGCTCGGGACTAGAGGGGAATGAGCAGTTCTTC
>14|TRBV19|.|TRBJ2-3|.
CASTAQLYTDTQYF
TGTGCCAGTACTGCACAGTTATACACAGATACGCAGTATTTT
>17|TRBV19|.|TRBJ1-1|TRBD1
CASSTAQGGGLSTEAFF
TGTGCCAGTAGTACCGCCCAGGGAGGGGGCCTCTCTACTGAAGCTTTCTTT
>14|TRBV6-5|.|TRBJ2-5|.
CASSYVPGGETQYF
TGTGCCAGCAGTTACGTGCCAGGAGGAGAGACCCAGTACTTC
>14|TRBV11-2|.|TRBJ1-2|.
CASSRRGSNYGYTF
TGTGCCAGCAGCCGCAGGGGTTCTAACTATGGCTACACCTTC
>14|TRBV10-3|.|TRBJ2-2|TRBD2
CAIQSGSWTGELFF
TGTGCCATCCAGAGCGGGAGTTGGACCGGGGAGCTGTTTTTT
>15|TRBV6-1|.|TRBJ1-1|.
CASSDPIIYQEGAFF
TGTGCCAGCAGTGATCCTATTATATATCAGGAGGGGGCTTTCTTT
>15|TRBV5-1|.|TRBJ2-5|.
CASSLGGVGPETQYF
TGCGCCAGCAGCTTGGGAGGCGTAGGGCCAGAGACCCAGTACTTC
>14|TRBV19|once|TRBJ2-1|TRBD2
CASSPGLESDEQFF
TGTGCCAGTAGTCCGGGACTAGAATCGGATGAGCAGTTCTTC
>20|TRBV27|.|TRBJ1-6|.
CASSLNPGGIDGLYNSPLHF
TGTGCCAGCAGTTTGAACCCTGGCGGTATTGACGGGCTCTATAATTCACCCCTCCACTTT
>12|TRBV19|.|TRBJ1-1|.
CASSNSYTEAFF
TGTGCCAGTAGTAACAGCTACACTGAAGCTTTCTTT
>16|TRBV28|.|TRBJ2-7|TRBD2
CASSPSGGASSYEQYF
TGTGCCAGCAGTCCTTCGGGGGGGGCAAGCTCCTACGAGCAGTACTTC
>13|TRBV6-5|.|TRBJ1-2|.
CASSGGSGYGYTF
TGTGCCAGCAGTGGGGGCAGCGGCTATGGCTACACCTTC
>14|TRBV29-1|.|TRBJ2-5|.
CSARMGVGGETQYF
TGCAGCGCCCGAATGGGGGTCGGCGGGGAGACCCAGTACTTC
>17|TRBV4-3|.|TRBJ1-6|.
CASSLQLQGTQNSPLHF
TGCGCCAGCAGCCTACAGCTACAAGGGACTCAAAATTCACCCCTCCACTTT
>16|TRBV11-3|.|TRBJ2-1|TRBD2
CASSWDGTSGRNEQFF
TGTGCCAGCAGCTGGGACGGGACTAGCGGGAGAAATGAGCAGTTCTTC
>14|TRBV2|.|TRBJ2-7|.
CASKQTEVSYEQYF
TGTGCCAGCAAACAGACAGAAGTATCCTACGAGCAGTACTTC
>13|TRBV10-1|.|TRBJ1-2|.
CASSEVKNYGYTF
TGCGCCAGCAGTGAGGTGAAAAACTATGGCTACACCTTC
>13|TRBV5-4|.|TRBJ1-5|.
CASSLEAGQPQHF
TGTGCCAGCAGCTTGGAGGCGGGCCAGCCCCAGCATTTT
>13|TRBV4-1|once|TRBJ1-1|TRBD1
CASSPSDRALILF
TGCGCCAGCAGCCCCAGTGACAGGGCCCTAATCCTCTTT
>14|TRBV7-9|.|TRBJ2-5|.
CASGLAGDTKTQYF
TGTGCCAGCGGTTTGGCGGGGGACACCAAGACCCAGTACTTC
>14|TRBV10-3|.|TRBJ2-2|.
CASLLTLGTGELFF
TGTGCCTCGTTACTGACCTTGGGCACCGGGGAGCTGTTTTTT
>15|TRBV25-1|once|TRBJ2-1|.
CASSVTLVNYNEQFF
TGTGCCAGCAGTGTCACACTAGTCAATTACAATGAGCAGTTCTTC
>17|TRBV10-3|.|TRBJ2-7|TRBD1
CAISEKSGTGDPYEQYF
TGTGCCATCAGTGAGAAGTCAGGGACAGGGGATCCATACGAGCAGTACTTC
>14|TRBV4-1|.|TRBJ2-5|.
CASSPGLSRETQYF
TGCGCCAGCAGTCCGGGGCTCTCAAGGGAGACCCAGTACTTC
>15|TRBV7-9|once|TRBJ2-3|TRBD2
CASSGSGARSDTQYF
TGTGCCAGCAGCGGTAGCGGGGCTCGGTCAGATACGCAGTATTTT
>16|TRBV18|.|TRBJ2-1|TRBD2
CASSPGASGIADEQFF
TGTGCCAGCTCACCAGGAGCTAGCGGGATAGCCGATGAGCAGTTCTTC
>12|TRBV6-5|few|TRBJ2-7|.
CASKQVTGEQYF
TGTGCCAGCAAGCAAGTAACAGGGGAGCAGTACTTC
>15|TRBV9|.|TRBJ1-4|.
CASNAGQTTNEKLFF
TGTGCCAGCAACGCTGGGCAGACAACTAATGAAAAACTGTTTTTT
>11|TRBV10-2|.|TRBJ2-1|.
CASSESREQFF
TGCGCCAGCAGTGAGTCAAGGGAGCAGTTCTTC
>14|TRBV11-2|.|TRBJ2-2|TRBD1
CASDTGGDPGELFF
TGTGCCAGCGACACAGGGGGCGATCCCGGGGAGCTGTTTTTT